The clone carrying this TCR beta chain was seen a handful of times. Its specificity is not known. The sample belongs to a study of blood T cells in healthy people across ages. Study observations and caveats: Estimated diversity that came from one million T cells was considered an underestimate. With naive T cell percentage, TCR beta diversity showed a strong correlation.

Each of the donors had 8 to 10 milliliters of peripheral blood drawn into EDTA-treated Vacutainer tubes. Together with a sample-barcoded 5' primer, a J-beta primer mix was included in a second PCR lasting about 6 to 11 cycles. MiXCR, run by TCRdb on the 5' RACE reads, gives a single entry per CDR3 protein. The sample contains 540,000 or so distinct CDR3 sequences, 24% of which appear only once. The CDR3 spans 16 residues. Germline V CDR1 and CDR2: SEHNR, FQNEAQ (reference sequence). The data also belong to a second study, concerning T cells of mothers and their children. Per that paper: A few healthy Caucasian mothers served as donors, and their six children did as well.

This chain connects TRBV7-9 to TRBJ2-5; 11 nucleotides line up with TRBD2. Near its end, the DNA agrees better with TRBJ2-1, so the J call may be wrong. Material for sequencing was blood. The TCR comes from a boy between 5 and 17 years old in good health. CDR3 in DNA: TGTGCCAGCAGCTTAGTCGAGACTAGCGGGGACAATGAGCAGTTCTTC. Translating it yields CASSLVETSGDNEQFF.